Each of the 30 T cell receptor beta chains below was sequenced from the same sample in a study of kidney transplant recipient with SARS-CoV-2 infection. MiXCR, run by TCRdb on the reads, gives a single entry per CDR3 protein. Among 200,000 to 250,000 distinct CDR3 sequences listed, 25% to 30% were seen once. This specimen consisted of a blood sample, obtained at baseline and on day 111 from a kidney transplant recipient. The receptors shown here come from a male patient aged 25-45 years who had COVID-19 and was a kidney transplant recipient. The T cells may partly be graft donor cells.

On this clonotype: Possible read error: a much larger clone is one base away. V usage is TRBV28 and J usage is TRBJ2-4, with 9 bases lining up with TRBD1. In germline, CDR1 is MDHEN, CDR2 SYDVKM. The CDR3 runs 15 residues. The CDR3 coding sequence is TGTGCCAGCGGAAACAGGGGGCAAGCCAAAGACATTCAGTACTTC. Amino acid sequence: CASGNRGQAKDIQYF. The full variable domain, rest sourced from reference TRBV28 and TRBJ2-4, is DVKVTQSSRYLVKRTGEKVFLECVQDMDHENMFWYRQDPGLGLRLIYFSYDVKMKEKGDIPEGYSVSREKKERFSLILESASTNQTSMYLCASGNRGQAKDIQYFGAGTRLSVL.

As concerns this clonotype: A much larger clonotype is one base distant, so this may be a read error. The chain is built from TRBV29-1 and TRBJ2-2; 8 bases are shared with TRBD1. CDR3 length equals 17 residues. Germline CDR1 reads SQVTM; CDR2 reads ANQGSEA. The CDR3 is CSVRGTGGHSNTGGLFF. The CDR3 DNA reads TGCAGCGTTCGCGGGACAGGTGGGCATTCGAACACCGGGGGGCTGTTTTTT.

This clonotype was recorded many times. The chain joins TRBV5-5 to TRBJ2-7; weak D call: TRBD1 (5 bases). There are 17 residues in the CDR3. Germline V gene lookup returns CDR1 SGHKS and CDR2 YYEKEE (reference sequence). Trimming shortened V by 4 bases and J by 6 bases, and 26 bases separated the two germline ends. The CDR3 spells CASSPRGVRIGAAEQYF. The CDR3 region has the DNA TGTGCCAGCAGCCCCCGCGGCGTGCGGATAGGGGCTGCCGAGCAGTACTTC.

Regarding this clonotype: Since a much larger clone is just one base distant, this may be a read error. The CDR3, as DNA: TGCGCCAGCGATGGTATACCGGTTCGAAAGACCTATGGCTACACCTTC. It encodes CASDGIPVRKTYGYTF. V is TRBV5-1 and J is TRBJ1-2; D gene uncertain. The CDR3 extends over 16 amino acids. CDR1 SGHRS and CDR2 YFSETQ come from the germline V gene. V lost 7 bases to trimming and J lost 4 bases, with 23 bases between them.

This clonotype was picked up one time. This may arise from a read error, as a much more abundant clone is one base away. The V gene is TRBV7-2, the J gene TRBJ1-3, with D possibly matching TRBD1 (5 bases). This CDR3 is built from 15 residues. CDR1 SGHTA and CDR2 FQGNSA come from the germline V gene. V dropped 8 bases and J dropped 0 bases, with 14 bases sitting between them. CDR3 sequence (DNA): TGTGCCAGCGGTCGGGACCCGAGCTCTGGAAACACCATATATTTT. The encoded protein is CASGRDPSSGNTIYF.

As regards this clonotype: A read error may be the cause here, since a much bigger clone is one base away. This chain links TRBV20-1 with TRBJ1-1; D is ambiguous. The CDR3 has 11 residues. Germline V gene data show CDR1 as DFQATT and CDR2 as SNEGSKA (reference sequence). Here the CDR3 reads CSARDLHEASF. In DNA, the CDR3 is TGCAGTGCTAGAGATTTACACGAAGCTTCCTTT.

This clonotype was recorded many times. V and J are TRBV19 and TRBJ1-2, with TRBD1 matching over 7 bases. Germline values: CDR1 LNHDA, CDR2 SQIVND (reference sequence). V lost 6 bases and J lost 4; bases outside the gene matches: 5. The CDR3 totals 13 residues. The CDR3 DNA reads as TGTGCCAGTAGGCCGGGACAGTTCTATGGCTACACCTTC. Its translation: CASRPGQFYGYTF.

This clonotype was recorded many times. The chain joins TRBV8-2 to TRBJ1-2. TRBV8-2 is reported as a pseudogene. This CDR3 is built from 16 residues. The CDR3 sequence is CGSMDGDSRKTYGYTF. CDR3 nucleotides: TGTGGCAGTATGGATGGTGATAGCCGAAAGACCTATGGCTACACCTTC.

To note about this clonotype: This may arise from a read error, as a much more abundant clone is one base away. The chain joins TRBV29-1 to TRBJ2-2, with D hard to call. The ends were cut back, 1 base at V and 4 bases at J, with 10 bases in the middle. The CDR3 is made up of 14 amino acids. Germline assignment: CDR1 SQVTM and CDR2 ANQGSEA. This CDR3 reads CSVEGRASTGELFF. The CDR3 bases are TGCAGCGTTGAAGGTCGGGCGAGCACCGGGGAGCTGTTTTTT.

This clonotype was detected many times. The V call is TRBV4-3, the J call TRBJ1-2, with no clear D. CDR1 is LGHNA and CDR2 is YSLEER in the germline V gene. Trimming removed 3 bases from V and 4 bases from J, with 21 bases in between. The CDR3 runs to 17 residues. In nucleotides, the CDR3 is TGCGCCAGCAGCCAGGATGTAGGACGTCGAAAGACCTATGGCTACACCTTC. Translation gives CASSQDVGRRKTYGYTF.

There are many counts of this clonotype. The chain recombines TRBV7-1 with TRBJ1-2, with unresolved D. TRBV7-1 belongs to the ORF category, with a function that is uncertain. V lost 5 bases and J 4 bases, leaving 23 bases between the germline ends. The CDR3 totals 17 residues. DNA for the CDR3: TGTGCCAGCAGCCAATACCCTCACGAGGGAAAGACCTATGGCTACACCTTC. Translating it yields CASSQYPHEGKTYGYTF.

As for this clonotype: A much bigger clone sits one base away, suggesting this may be a read error. The rearrangement uses TRBV2 and TRBJ2-7; TRBD2 might be the D (7 bases). Per the germline V gene, CDR1 is SNHLY and CDR2 is FYNNEI. The germline V and J ends were trimmed by 7 bases and 5 bases, with 18 bases remaining between them. The CDR3 totals 14 residues. This chain's CDR3 is CASTPTAGANEQYF. CDR3 sequence (DNA): TGTGCCAGCACCCCTACTGCGGGGGCAAACGAGCAGTACTTC.

This clonotype was seen only a few times. This chain links TRBV5-1 with TRBJ2-4; 9 bases align to TRBD2. The CDR3 totals 17 residues. Germline values: CDR1 SGHRS, CDR2 YFSETQ. V was clipped by 8 bases and J by 2 bases; unmatched bases: 14. CDR3 sequence: CARIAGGRGITKNIQYF. Written as DNA, the CDR3 is TGCGCCAGAATTGCGGGGGGGCGGGGGATTACCAAAAACATTCAGTACTTC.

As for this clonotype: It may be a read error: a sequence one base away is much more abundant. The chain is built from TRBV9 and TRBJ2-5; TRBD2 might be the D (5 bases). Trimming pared 2 bases from V and 4 bases from J, leaving 12 bases between. CDR1 and CDR2 from the germline V gene are SGDLS and YYNGEE. This CDR3 has 14 residues. The CDR3, as DNA: TGTGCCAGCAGCGTTCGTGCCGGGGTAGAGACCCAGTACTTC. Translating gives CASSVRAGVETQYF.

On this clonotype: Given a much more abundant clone one base away, this may be a read error. The V gene is TRBV24-1, the J gene TRBJ2-2; D gene unclear. CDR1 is KGHDR, CDR2 SFDVKD, per germline. This CDR3 is built from 14 residues. The CDR3 DNA is TGTACCACCAGTGATAGTGAATTGGCCGGGGAGCTGTTTTTT. Residues: CTTSDSELAGELFF.

As to this clonotype: A much larger clone differs from this one at a single base, so this may be a read error. Written as DNA, the CDR3 is TGTGCCGGCACCTTCGGACTAGCGGGCACCGGGGAGCTGTTTTTT. This encodes CAGTFGLAGTGELFF. V and J are TRBV28 and TRBJ2-2, with 11 bases matching TRBD2. The trim removed 11 bases at V and 4 bases at J, leaving 9 bases unmatched. The germline V gene has CDR1 MDHEN and CDR2 SYDVKM. The CDR3 contains 15 residues.

In this sample, this clonotype turned up many times. The V gene is TRBV6-2 or TRBV6-3, the J gene TRBJ2-6; possibly TRBD1 for D (6 bases). Between the trimmed V and J ends, which lost 5 bases and 4 bases, there was a span of 21 bases. Germline CDR1 reads MNHEY; CDR2 reads SVGEGT. This CDR3 contains 18 residues. CDR3 residues: CASSSWTAKLVGANVLTF. Here the CDR3 DNA reads TGTGCCAGCAGTAGCTGGACAGCCAAGCTAGTAGGGGCCAACGTCCTGACTTTC.

This clonotype was seen many times. The gene calls are TRBV3-1 and TRBJ1-2, with no clear D. V was pared by 3 bases and J by 4 bases, with 21 bases between. Germline CDR1 reads LGHDT; CDR2 reads YNNKEL (reference sequence). The CDR3 loop spans 17 amino acids. The CDR3 is CASSHKVTLRKTYGYTF. The CDR3 coding sequence is TGTGCCAGCAGCCATAAAGTCACCCTTCGAAAGACCTATGGCTACACCTTC.

At least ten counts were recorded for this clonotype. J is TRBJ2-7 and V is TRBV15, with D unresolved. This CDR3 contains 13 residues. V gave up 1 base and J gave up 5 bases, with 9 bases separating them. The germline CDR1 and CDR2 sequences are LNHNV and YYDKDF (reference sequence). In DNA, the CDR3 is TGTGCCACCAGCAGAGTCCTGCCCGACGAGCAGTACTTC. Protein product: CATSRVLPDEQYF.

This clonotype has a count of ten or more. The rearrangement links TRBV6-5 to TRBJ1-2; D is unresolved. The CDR3 totals 17 residues. Trimming pared 4 bases from V and 4 bases from J, leaving 22 bases between. CDR1 is MNHEY, CDR2 SVGAGI, per germline. The CDR3 region has the DNA TGTGCCAGCAGTTCTTGTTGGGAATGTAGAAAGACCTATGGCTACACCTTC. It codes for CASSSCWECRKTYGYTF.

With regard to this clonotype: A read error may explain this, as a much larger clone is one base away. The chain recombines TRBV24-1 with TRBJ1-2; D is uncertain. Trimming took off 7 bases at V and 4 bases at J, with 24 bases between the two ends. CDR3 size: 17 residues. Germline V gene data show CDR1 as KGHDR and CDR2 as SFDVKD. The DNA for the CDR3 is TGTGCCACCAGAGAGGTGGATAGTACCAGAAAGACCTATGGCTACACCTTC. This sequence encodes CATREVDSTRKTYGYTF.

Notes on this clonotype: This may be a read error: a much more frequent sequence differs by one nucleotide. This chain uses TRBV10-3 with TRBJ2-7; tentatively, D is TRBD2 (6 bases). CDR1 and CDR2 (germline): ENHRY, SYGVKD. Trimming removed 2 bases from V and 3 bases from J, with 17 bases in between. This CDR3 is 16 amino acids long. The CDR3 coding sequence is TGTGCCATCAGTGAGCCCACAAATAGCGGCGGCTACGAGCAGTACTTC. The encoded protein is CAISEPTNSGGYEQYF.

Turning to this clonotype: This clone may be a read error of a much larger clone one base away. The chain's CDR3 is CANRQMVATVMQDTQYF. The CDR3 DNA reads TGTGCCAACAGGCAGATGGTAGCTACAGTCATGCAAGATACGCAGTATTTT. This chain links TRBV21-1 with TRBJ2-3. TRBV21-1 is classified as a pseudogene. This CDR3 is built from 17 residues.

Turning to this clonotype: A much more abundant neighbour one base away suggests this may be a read error. The chain recombines TRBV6-4 with TRBJ1-2; D not certain. This CDR3 has 17 amino acids. The germline gives CDR1 MRHNA, CDR2 SNTAGT. DNA for the CDR3: TGTGCCAGCAGTGGACACGCCTCACACGGAAAGACCTATGGCCACACCTTC. It yields the protein CASSGHASHGKTYGHTF.

Note on this clonotype: This may be a read error, as it is one base from a much larger clone. The chain uses TRBV7-9 and TRBJ1-4; D perhaps matches TRBD1 (6 bases). V was trimmed by 3 bases and J by 3 bases, leaving 20 bases between them. Per germline, CDR1 SEHNR and CDR2 FQNEAQ (reference sequence). This CDR3 has 18 amino acids. The CDR3 reads CASSFADRSLLANEKLFF. The CDR3 nucleotides are TGTGCCAGCAGCTTCGCCGACAGGTCGCTTCTCGCTAATGAAAAACTGTTTTTT.

This chain links TRBV5-1 with TRBJ2-1; TRBD2 might be the D (5 bases). V was trimmed by 6 bases and J by 4 bases, leaving 20 bases between them. The CDR3 is 16 amino acids. Germline V gene lookup returns CDR1 SGHRS and CDR2 YFSETQ. CDR3 residues: CASIRRAGRGYNEQFF. CDR3 DNA: TGCGCCAGCATCCGCCGGGCGGGTCGAGGGTACAATGAGCAGTTCTTC.

Concerning this clonotype: A much larger clone sits a single nucleotide away, making a read error possible. The rearrangement joins TRBV2 to TRBJ1-1; no clear D gene. Germline values: CDR1 SNHLY, CDR2 FYNNEI. The CDR3 spans 14 residues. In DNA, the CDR3 is TGTGCCGGCAGACTAGGCAAATTGAACACTGAAGCTTTCTTT. Amino acids: CAGRLGKLNTEAFF.

Many counts were recorded for this clonotype. The chain links TRBV30 to TRBJ2-1; 8 bases are a match to TRBD2. Per germline, CDR1 GTSNPN and CDR2 SVGIG (reference sequence). This CDR3 has 13 amino acids. J gave up 8 bases and V 4 bases, and 7 bases lay outside the gene matches. This CDR3 is CAWNREGRDEQFF. The CDR3 bases are TGTGCCTGGAACCGGGAGGGCCGGGATGAGCAGTTCTTC.

This clonotype was seen ten or more times. J is TRBJ2-7 and V is TRBV20-1; tentatively, D is TRBD2 (6 bases). CDR3 length equals 13 residues. From germline, CDR1 is DFQATT and CDR2 SNEGSKA (reference sequence). Trimming removed 4 bases from V and 1 base from J, with 11 bases in between. The chain's CDR3 is CSAIAAVSYEQYF. CDR3 sequence (DNA): TGCAGTGCTATAGCGGCTGTATCCTACGAGCAGTACTTC.

This clonotype came up once. Because the CDR3 is missing its conserved closing phenylalanine or tryptophan, this is likely a read error. V gene TRBV4-1 combines with J gene TRBJ1-2; D is ambiguous. Germline CDR1 and CDR2: MGHRA and YSYEKL. The CDR3 has 17 amino acids. Trimming stripped 5 bases from V and 6 bases from J, with 25 bases between. CDR3 protein: CASSSSVGRRKTHGYTS. DNA for the CDR3: TGCGCCAGCAGCAGCTCTGTAGGACGTCGAAAGACCCATGGCTACACCTCC.